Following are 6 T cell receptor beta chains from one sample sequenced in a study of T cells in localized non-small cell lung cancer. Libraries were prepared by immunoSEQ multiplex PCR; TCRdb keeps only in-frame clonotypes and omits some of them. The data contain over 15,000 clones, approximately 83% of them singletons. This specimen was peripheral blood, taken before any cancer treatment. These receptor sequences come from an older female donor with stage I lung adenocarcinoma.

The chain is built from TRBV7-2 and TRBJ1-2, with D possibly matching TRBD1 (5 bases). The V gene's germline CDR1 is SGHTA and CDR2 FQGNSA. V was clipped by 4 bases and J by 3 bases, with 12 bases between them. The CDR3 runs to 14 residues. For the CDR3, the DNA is TGTGCCAGCAGCTCCACCGGGACTGACTATGGCTACACCTTC. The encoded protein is CASSSTGTDYGYTF.

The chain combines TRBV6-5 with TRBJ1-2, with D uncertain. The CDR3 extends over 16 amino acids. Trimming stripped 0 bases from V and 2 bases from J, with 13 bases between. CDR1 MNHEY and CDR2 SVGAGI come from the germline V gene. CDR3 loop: CASSYSAQAGNYGYTF. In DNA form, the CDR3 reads TGTGCCAGCAGTTACTCGGCTCAGGCGGGAAACTATGGCTACACCTTC.

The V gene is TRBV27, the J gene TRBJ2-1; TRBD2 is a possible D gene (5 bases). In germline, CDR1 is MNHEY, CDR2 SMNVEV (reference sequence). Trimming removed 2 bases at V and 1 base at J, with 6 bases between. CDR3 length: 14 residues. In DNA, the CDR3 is TGTGCCAGCAGTTTAGCGGGTTCCTACAATGAGCAGTTCTTC. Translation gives CASSLAGSYNEQFF.

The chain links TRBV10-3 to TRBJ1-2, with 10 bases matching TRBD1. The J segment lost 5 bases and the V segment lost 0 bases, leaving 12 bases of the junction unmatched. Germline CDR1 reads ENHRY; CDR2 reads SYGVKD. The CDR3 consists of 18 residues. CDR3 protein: CAISESRDRGVRIYGYTF. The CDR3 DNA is TGTGCCATCAGTGAGTCTAGGGACAGGGGAGTCAGAATATATGGCTACACCTTC.

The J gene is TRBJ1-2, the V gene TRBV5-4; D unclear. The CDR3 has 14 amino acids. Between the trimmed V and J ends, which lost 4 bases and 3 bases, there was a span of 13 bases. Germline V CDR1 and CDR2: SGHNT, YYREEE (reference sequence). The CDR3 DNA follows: TGTGCCAGCAGCCGAGAAGGGAAGTACTATGGCTACACCTTC. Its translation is CASSREGKYYGYTF.

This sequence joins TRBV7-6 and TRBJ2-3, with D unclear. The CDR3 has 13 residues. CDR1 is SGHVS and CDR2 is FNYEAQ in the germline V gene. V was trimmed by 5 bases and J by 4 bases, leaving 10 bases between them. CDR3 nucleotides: TGTGCCAGCAGCGAACGACCGGCAGATACGCAGTATTTT. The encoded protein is CASSERPADTQYF. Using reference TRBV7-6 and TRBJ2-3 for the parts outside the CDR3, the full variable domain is GAGVSQSPRYKVTKRGQDVALRCDPISGHVSLYWYRQALGQGPEFLTYFNYEAQQDKSGLPNDRFSAERPEGSISTLTIQRTEQRDSAMYRCASSERPADTQYFGPGTRLTVL.